This T cell receptor (beta chain) originates from a study of blood T cell repertoires in COVID-19. Across the whole study: The analysed material was cDNA or gDNA that came from T cells, B-cell-depleted T cells, or PBMCs.

This CDR3 is 17 amino acids long. CDR1 and CDR2 (germline): SGHAT, FQNNGV. V was shortened by 5 bases and J by 0 bases, with 19 bases between the two germline ends. Adults between roughly 18 and 95 years of age took part from some 25 US areas. The study assigned cohorts using participant-reported clinical history. Per the authors' pipeline: Amplification of reference gene primers provided the estimated nucleated cell counts. The method was immunoSEQ multiplex PCR; TCRdb's version includes in-frame clones alone and lacks a portion of them. V, J and clone size are those of that table, while D and trimming were read from the DNA. The profile shows around 260,000 clones, roughly 80% of them singletons.

The rearrangement joins TRBV11-2 to TRBJ1-2; tentatively, D is TRBD1 (5 bases). This clonotype originated in a man aged 30 to 45 with acute COVID-19. Sample: PBMCs or T cells enriched from blood (not recorded which). The CDR3: CASSPRVYGGANYGYTF. In DNA, the CDR3 is TGTGCCAGCAGCCCCCGGGTCTACGGAGGGGCTAACTATGGCTACACCTTC. The full variable domain, in which reference TRBV11-2 and TRBJ1-2 provide the parts outside the CDR3, is EAGVAQSPRYKIIEKRQSVAFWCNPISGHATLYWYQQILGQGPKLLIQFQNNGVVDDSQLPKDRFSAERLKGVDSTLKIQPAKLEDSAVYLCASSPRVYGGANYGYTFGSGTRLTVV.